These 17 T cell receptor beta chains share one sample of origin, sequenced in a study of cytomegalovirus exposure and HLA in healthy donors. Use of 60 Vbeta and 13 Jbeta primers characterized the PCR. The table came from immunoSEQ multiplex PCR; TCRdb's copy has only in-frame clones and leaves some out. The repertoire has some 250,000 clones, 82% of them found once; the top ten carry 5% to 6%. Sequencing was performed on PBMCs. These receptors originate from a woman aged 40 to 50 in good health and CMV-seropositive.

The chain couples TRBV7-9 to TRBJ1-2; D is perhaps TRBD1 (5 bases). In germline, CDR1 is SEHNR, CDR2 FQNEAQ (reference sequence). This CDR3 comprises 16 residues. With 3 bases removed from V and 4 bases from J, the gap between germline ends came to 18 bases. The CDR3 coding sequence is TGTGCCAGCAGCTTGGCTACCGCGGGACCAATCTATGGCTACACCTTC. Its protein product is CASSLATAGPIYGYTF.

V and J are TRBV2 and TRBJ1-2, with 9 bases aligning to TRBD1. There are 15 residues in the CDR3. Germline V gene lookup returns CDR1 SNHLY and CDR2 FYNNEI. J gave up 8 bases and V 6 bases, and 13 bases lay outside the gene matches. DNA for the CDR3: TGTGCCAGCAGGGGAGGTGAGGGACAGGGCAACGGCTACACCTTC. Protein product: CASRGGEGQGNGYTF.

This clone turned up a few times. V usage is TRBV5-6 and J usage is TRBJ1-2, with D maybe TRBD1 (5 bases). V lost 2 bases to trimming and J lost 8 bases, with 16 bases between them. CDR1 SGHDT and CDR2 YYEEEE come from the germline V gene. There are 14 residues in the CDR3. Here the CDR3 reads CASSFGREIGGYTF. CDR3 bases: TGTGCCAGCAGCTTTGGCAGGGAAATTGGGGGCTACACCTTC.

This chain joins TRBV30 and TRBJ1-3; D remains ambiguous. The CDR3 spans 14 residues. V was shortened by 4 bases and J by 0 bases, with 10 bases between the two germline ends. Germline lookup yields CDR1 GTSNPN and CDR2 SVGIG (reference sequence). CDR3 region: CAWTPVLSGNTIYF. Here the CDR3 DNA reads TGTGCCTGGACGCCAGTCCTCTCTGGAAACACCATATATTTT.

The chain combines TRBV7-8 with TRBJ1-2, with 12 bases that match TRBD1. The V and J ends lost 1 base and 8 bases, in that order; junction bases with no gene match: 8. Germline V gene sequence: CDR1 SGHVS, CDR2 FQNEAQ. This CDR3 is 16 amino acids long. Here the CDR3 DNA reads TGTGCCAGCAGCTTAGAAGCAGGGACAGGGGGCCGAGGCTACACCTTC. Translated: CASSLEAGTGGRGYTF.

Written as DNA, the CDR3 is TGTGCCAGCTCACCTCCCGGGACAGGGCTTCTCAATGAGCAGTTCTTC. The encoded protein is CASSPPGTGLLNEQFF. The rearrangement links TRBV18 to TRBJ2-1, with 9 bases identical to TRBD1. The CDR3 contains 16 residues. Germline values: CDR1 KGHSH, CDR2 LQKENI. V was clipped by 3 bases and J by 6 bases; unmatched bases: 9.

This clone was detected only a few times. The chain employs TRBV29-1 and TRBJ2-3, with 8 bases fitting TRBD2. The V gene end was trimmed by 3 bases and the J gene end by 2 bases; junction bases not matched to a gene: 4. This CDR3 is 14 amino acids long. Germline assignment: CDR1 SQVTM and CDR2 ANQGSEA. Here the CDR3 reads CSVDLSGATDTQYF. The CDR3 DNA reads as TGCAGCGTTGATCTTAGCGGGGCCACAGATACGCAGTATTTT.

The chain is built from TRBV7-9 and TRBJ1-4; D is unresolved. The CDR3 runs to 15 residues. Germline V gives CDR1 SEHNR, CDR2 FQNEAQ (reference sequence). Deletions cut 2 bases from V and 0 bases from J, with 7 bases between. The CDR3 bases are TGTGCCAGCAGCTTAACGGGTGCAACTAATGAAAAACTGTTTTTT. It codes for CASSLTGATNEKLFF.

The CDR3 DNA reads TGTGCCAGCAGCCCCACCGGACAGAACAATCAGCCCCAGCATTTT. This sequence encodes CASSPTGQNNQPQHF. The chain is built from TRBV7-9 and TRBJ1-5; D is possibly TRBD1 (6 bases). The germline CDR1 and CDR2 sequences are SEHNR and FQNEAQ (reference sequence). V lost 5 bases to trimming and J lost 3 bases, with 14 bases between them. This CDR3 is 15 amino acids long.

J is TRBJ1-1 and V is TRBV4-3; D gene unclear. Germline values: CDR1 LGHNA, CDR2 YSLEER. V lost 4 bases and J 10 bases, leaving 13 bases between the germline ends. The CDR3 is made up of 12 amino acids. The CDR3 loop is CASSLEGSGAFF. CDR3 nucleotides: TGCGCCAGCAGCCTCGAGGGTAGCGGAGCTTTCTTT.

This chain links TRBV6-5 with TRBJ2-3, with a tentative D call TRBD2 (6 bases). The CDR3 totals 14 residues. Trimming took 5 bases from V and 2 from J, leaving 11 bases between them. Looked up from germline, CDR1 is MNHEY and CDR2 is SVGAGI. This CDR3 is CASSRTILTDTQYF. CDR3 in DNA: TGTGCCAGCAGTCGGACTATTCTCACAGATACGCAGTATTTT.

V and J are TRBV5-6 and TRBJ2-7, with D uncertain. CDR3 length: 14 amino acids. V was shortened by 1 base and J by 1 base, with 9 bases between the two germline ends. The germline gives CDR1 SGHDT, CDR2 YYEEEE. The chain's CDR3 is CASSLFSQSYEQYF. CDR3 coding DNA: TGTGCCAGCAGCTTGTTTTCGCAGTCCTACGAGCAGTACTTC.

Sample share makes this clone large. V and J are TRBV19 and TRBJ1-1; D is unresolved. The germline V gene encodes CDR1 LNHDA and CDR2 SQIVND (reference sequence). The V and J ends lost 4 bases and 2 bases respectively, with 17 bases between them. This CDR3 region has 16 residues. The CDR3 sequence is CASSTGDYNINTEAFF. Here the CDR3 DNA reads TGTGCCAGTAGTACCGGAGACTACAATATTAACACTGAAGCTTTCTTT.

The chain couples TRBV7-8 to TRBJ1-2, with D possibly TRBD1 on 5 matching bases. CDR1 is SGHVS and CDR2 is FQNEAQ in the germline V gene. This CDR3 region has 14 residues. The germline V and J ends were trimmed by 5 bases and 6 bases, with 16 bases remaining between them. This CDR3 reads CASSLRRTFDGYTF. In DNA form, the CDR3 reads TGTGCCAGCAGCCTCCGAAGGACATTTGATGGCTACACCTTC. Supplemented by reference TRBV7-8 and TRBJ1-2, the full variable domain reads GAGVSQSPRYKVAKRGQDVALRCDPISGHVSLFWYQQALGQGPEFLTYFQNEAQLDKSGLPSDRFFAERPEGSVSTLKIQRTQQEDSAVYLCASSLRRTFDGYTFGSGTRLTVV.

This clone showed up just once. J is TRBJ2-1 and V is TRBV9; weak D call: TRBD2 (5 bases). Trimming left V 4 bases short and J 10 bases short, with 18 bases between. The CDR3 spans 14 residues. CDR1 SGDLS and CDR2 YYNGEE come from the germline V gene. The CDR3 reads CASSPPPRSGEQFF. CDR3 in DNA: TGTGCCAGCAGCCCACCCCCTCGCTCGGGGGAGCAGTTCTTC.

The chain couples TRBV12-5 to TRBJ1-2, with TRBD1 as a possible D gene (6 bases). CDR3 size: 14 residues. Looked up from germline, CDR1 is LGHNT and CDR2 is FRNRAP. V lost 5 bases, J lost 2 bases, and 12 bases lay in between. CDR3 nucleotide sequence: TGTGCTAGTGGTGGGTGGCAGGGGAACTATGGCTACACCTTC. It codes for CASGGWQGNYGYTF.

This rearrangement joins TRBV14 to TRBJ1-3; D not resolved. The CDR3 length is 14 residues. Deletions cut 2 bases from V and 2 bases from J, with 7 bases between. Germline lookup yields CDR1 SGHDN and CDR2 FVKESK. The chain's CDR3 is CASSQRGTGNTIYF. CDR3 DNA: TGTGCCAGCAGCCAACGGGGAACTGGAAACACCATATATTTT.